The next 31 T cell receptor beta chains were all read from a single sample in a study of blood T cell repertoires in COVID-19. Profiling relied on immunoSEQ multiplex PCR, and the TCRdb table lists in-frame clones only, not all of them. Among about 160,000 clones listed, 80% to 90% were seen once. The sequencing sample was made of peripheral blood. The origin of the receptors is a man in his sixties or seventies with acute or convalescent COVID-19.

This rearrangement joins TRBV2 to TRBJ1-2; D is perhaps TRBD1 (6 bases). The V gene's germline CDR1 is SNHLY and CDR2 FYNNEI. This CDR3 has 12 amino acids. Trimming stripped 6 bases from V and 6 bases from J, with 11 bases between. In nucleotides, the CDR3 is TGTGCCAGCAGGCCACAGGGAGATGGCTACACCTTC. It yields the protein CASRPQGDGYTF.

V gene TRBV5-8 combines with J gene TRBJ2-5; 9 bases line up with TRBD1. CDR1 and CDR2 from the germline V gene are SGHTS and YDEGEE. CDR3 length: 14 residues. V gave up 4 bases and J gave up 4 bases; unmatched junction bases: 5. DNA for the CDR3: TGTGCCAGCAGCACAGGACAGGGGACAGAGACCCAGTACTTC. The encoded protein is CASSTGQGTETQYF.

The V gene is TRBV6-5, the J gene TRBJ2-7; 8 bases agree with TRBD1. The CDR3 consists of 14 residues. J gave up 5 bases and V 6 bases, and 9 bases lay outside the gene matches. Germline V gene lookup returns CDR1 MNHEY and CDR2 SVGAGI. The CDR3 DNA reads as TGTGCCAGCAGAGGAGGCCAGGGGGCGCACGAGCAGTACTTC. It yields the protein CASRGGQGAHEQYF.

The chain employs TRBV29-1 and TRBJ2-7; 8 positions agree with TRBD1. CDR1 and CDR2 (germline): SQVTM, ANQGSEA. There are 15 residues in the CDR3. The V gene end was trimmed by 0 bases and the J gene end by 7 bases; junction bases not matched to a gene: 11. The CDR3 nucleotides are TGCAGCGTTGAAGATTGGACAGGGACCTCTCGGGAGCAGTACTTC. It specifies CSVEDWTGTSREQYF.

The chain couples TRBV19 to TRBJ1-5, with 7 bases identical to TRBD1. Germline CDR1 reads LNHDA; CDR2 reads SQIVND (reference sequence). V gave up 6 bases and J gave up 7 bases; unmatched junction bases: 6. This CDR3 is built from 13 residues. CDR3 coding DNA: TGTGCCAGTAGCATTACAGGGGAGCAGCCCCAGCATTTT. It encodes CASSITGEQPQHF.

The CDR3 DNA reads TGCGCCAGCAGTGAGTCCCTAGCGGGAGGGCCCCATGAGCAGTTCTTC. As protein: CASSESLAGGPHEQFF. This chain uses TRBV10-2 with TRBJ2-1; 12 bases map to TRBD2. Germline V CDR1 and CDR2: WSHSY, SAAADI. V shed 0 bases, J shed 8 bases, and the junction held 5 bases outside the gene matches. The CDR3 length is 16 residues.

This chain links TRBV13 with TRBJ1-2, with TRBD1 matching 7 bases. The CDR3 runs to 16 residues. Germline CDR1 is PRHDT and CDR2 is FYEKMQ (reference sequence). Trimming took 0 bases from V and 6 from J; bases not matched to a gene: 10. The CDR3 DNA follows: TGTGCCAGCAGCTTAGGAGGAGTAGGGGGCAGGCATGGCTACACCTTC. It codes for CASSLGGVGGRHGYTF. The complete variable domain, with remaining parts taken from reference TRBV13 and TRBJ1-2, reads AAGVIQSPRHLIKEKRETATLKCYPIPRHDTVYWYQQGPGQDPQFLISFYEKMQSDKGSIPDRFSAQQFSDYHSELNMSSLELGDSALYFCASSLGGVGGRHGYTFGSGTRLTVV.

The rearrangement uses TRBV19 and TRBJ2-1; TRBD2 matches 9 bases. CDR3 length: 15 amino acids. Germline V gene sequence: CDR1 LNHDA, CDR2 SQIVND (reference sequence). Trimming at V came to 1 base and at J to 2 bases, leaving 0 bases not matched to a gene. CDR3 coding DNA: TGTGCCAGTAGTATAGGACTAGCGGCCTACAATGAGCAGTTCTTC. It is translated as CASSIGLAAYNEQFF.

The CDR3 DNA follows: TGTGCCAGCCCAGGCCCGGGACTAGCGGGAGTAAGCTCCTACAATGAGCAGTTCTTC. Its translation: CASPGPGLAGVSSYNEQFF. The chain has TRBV28 and TRBJ2-1; 14 nucleotides align to TRBD2. Looked up from germline, CDR1 is MDHEN and CDR2 is SYDVKM. V shed 8 bases, J shed 0 bases, and the junction held 12 bases outside the gene matches. The length of the CDR3 is 19 residues.

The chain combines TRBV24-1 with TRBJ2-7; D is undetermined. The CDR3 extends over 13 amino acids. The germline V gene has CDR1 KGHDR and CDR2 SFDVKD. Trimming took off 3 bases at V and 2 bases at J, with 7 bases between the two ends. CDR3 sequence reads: CATSDGGTYEQYF. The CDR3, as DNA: TGTGCCACCAGTGATGGCGGAACCTACGAGCAGTACTTC.

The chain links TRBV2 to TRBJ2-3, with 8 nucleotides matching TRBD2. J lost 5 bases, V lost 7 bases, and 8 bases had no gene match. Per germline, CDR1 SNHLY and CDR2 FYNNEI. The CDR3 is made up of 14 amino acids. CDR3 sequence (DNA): TGTGCCAGCAATGCGGGACTAGATCTAGATACGCAGTATTTT. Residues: CASNAGLDLDTQYF.

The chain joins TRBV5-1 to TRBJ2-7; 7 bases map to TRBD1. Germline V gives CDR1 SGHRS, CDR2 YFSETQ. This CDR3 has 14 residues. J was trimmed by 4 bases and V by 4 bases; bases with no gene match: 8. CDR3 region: CASSLLGGGYEQYF. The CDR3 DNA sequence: TGCGCCAGCAGCCTCCTAGGGGGCGGATACGAGCAGTACTTC.

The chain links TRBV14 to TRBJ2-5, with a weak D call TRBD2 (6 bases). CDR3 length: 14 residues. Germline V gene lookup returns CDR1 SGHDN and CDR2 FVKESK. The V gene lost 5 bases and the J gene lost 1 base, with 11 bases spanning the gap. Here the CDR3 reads CASSFGLRQETQYF. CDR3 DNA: TGTGCCAGCAGCTTTGGACTACGCCAAGAGACCCAGTACTTC.

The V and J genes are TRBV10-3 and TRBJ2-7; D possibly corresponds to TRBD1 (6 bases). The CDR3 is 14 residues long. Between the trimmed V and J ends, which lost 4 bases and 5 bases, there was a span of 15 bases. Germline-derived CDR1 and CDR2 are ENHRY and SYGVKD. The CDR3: CAISAGQGTDEQYF. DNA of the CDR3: TGTGCCATCAGTGCGGGGCAGGGGACCGACGAGCAGTACTTC.

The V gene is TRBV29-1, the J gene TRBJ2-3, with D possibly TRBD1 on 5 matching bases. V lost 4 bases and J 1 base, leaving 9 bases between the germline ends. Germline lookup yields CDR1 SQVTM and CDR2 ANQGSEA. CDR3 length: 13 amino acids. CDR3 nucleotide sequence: TGCAGCGTTGGACAGACGGGCACAGATACGCAGTATTTT. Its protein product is CSVGQTGTDTQYF.

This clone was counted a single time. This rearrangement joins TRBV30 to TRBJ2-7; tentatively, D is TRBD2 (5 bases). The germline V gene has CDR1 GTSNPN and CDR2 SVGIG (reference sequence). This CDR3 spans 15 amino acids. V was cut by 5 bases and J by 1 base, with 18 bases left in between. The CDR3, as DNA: TGTGCCTGGGACCGCGGCCTCAGAGGGTCCTACGAGCAGTACTTC. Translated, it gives CAWDRGLRGSYEQYF.

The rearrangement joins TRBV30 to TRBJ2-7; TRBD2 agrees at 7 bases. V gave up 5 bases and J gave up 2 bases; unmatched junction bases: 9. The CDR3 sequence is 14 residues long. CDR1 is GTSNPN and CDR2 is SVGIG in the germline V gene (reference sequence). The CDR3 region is CAWYDPSGAYEQYF. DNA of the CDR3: TGTGCCTGGTATGACCCTAGCGGAGCCTACGAGCAGTACTTC.

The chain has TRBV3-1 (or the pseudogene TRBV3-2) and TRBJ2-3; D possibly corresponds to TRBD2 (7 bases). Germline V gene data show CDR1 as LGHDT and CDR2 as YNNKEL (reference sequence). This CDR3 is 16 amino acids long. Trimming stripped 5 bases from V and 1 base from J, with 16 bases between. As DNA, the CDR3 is TGTGCCAGCAGCTCACGTGGGGGGGCCCGCACAGATACGCAGTATTTT. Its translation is CASSSRGGARTDTQYF.

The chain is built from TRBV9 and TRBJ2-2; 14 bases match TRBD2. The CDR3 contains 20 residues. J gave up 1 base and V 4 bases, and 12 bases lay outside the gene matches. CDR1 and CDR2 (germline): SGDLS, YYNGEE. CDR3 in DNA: TGTGCCAGCAGCTTAGGACTAGCGGGAGGCCGGAGGATGAACACCGGGGAGCTGTTTTTT. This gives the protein CASSLGLAGGRRMNTGELFF. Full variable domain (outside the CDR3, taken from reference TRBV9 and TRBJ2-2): DSGVTQTPKHLITATGQRVTLRCSPRSGDLSVYWYQQSLDQGLQFLIQYYNGEERAKGNILERFSAQQFPDLHSELNLSSLELGDSALYFCASSLGLAGGRRMNTGELFFGEGSRLTVL.

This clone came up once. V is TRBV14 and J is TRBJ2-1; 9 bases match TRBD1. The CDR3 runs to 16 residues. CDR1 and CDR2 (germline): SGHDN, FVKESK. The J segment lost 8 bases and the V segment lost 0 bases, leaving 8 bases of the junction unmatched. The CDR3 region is CASSQDRTGGLDEQFF. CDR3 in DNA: TGTGCCAGCAGCCAAGATCGCACAGGGGGCCTGGATGAGCAGTTCTTC.

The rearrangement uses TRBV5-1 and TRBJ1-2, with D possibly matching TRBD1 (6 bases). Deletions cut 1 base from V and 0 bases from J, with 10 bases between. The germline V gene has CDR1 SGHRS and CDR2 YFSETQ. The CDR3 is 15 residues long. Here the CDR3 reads CASSLTGLPNYGYTF. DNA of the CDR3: TGCGCCAGCAGCTTGACAGGGCTCCCTAACTATGGCTACACCTTC.

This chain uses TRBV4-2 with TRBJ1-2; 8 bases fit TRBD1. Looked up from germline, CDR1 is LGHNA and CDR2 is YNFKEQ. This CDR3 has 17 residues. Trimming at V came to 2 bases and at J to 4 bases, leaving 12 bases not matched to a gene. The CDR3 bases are TGTGCCAGCAGCCAAATAGGTGATCCAGGGGGCATCTATGGCTACACCTTC. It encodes CASSQIGDPGGIYGYTF.

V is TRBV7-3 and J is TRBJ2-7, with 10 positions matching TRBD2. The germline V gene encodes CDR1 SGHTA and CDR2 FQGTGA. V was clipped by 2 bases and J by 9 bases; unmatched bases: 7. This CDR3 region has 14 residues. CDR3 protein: CASSLGTSGTTQYF. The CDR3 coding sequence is TGTGCCAGCAGCTTAGGAACTAGCGGGACGACGCAGTACTTC.

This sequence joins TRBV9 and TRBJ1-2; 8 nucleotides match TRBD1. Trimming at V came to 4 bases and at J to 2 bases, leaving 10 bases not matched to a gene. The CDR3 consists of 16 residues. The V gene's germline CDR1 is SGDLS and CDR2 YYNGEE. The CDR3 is CASSFGTGWGNYGYTF. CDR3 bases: TGTGCCAGCAGCTTCGGGACAGGATGGGGGAACTATGGCTACACCTTC.

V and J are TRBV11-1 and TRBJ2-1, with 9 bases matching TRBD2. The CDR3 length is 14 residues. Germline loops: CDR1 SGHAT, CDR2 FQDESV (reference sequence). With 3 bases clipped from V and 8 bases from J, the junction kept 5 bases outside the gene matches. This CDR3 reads CASSFSSGIYEQFF. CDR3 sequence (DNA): TGTGCCAGCAGCTTCTCTAGCGGGATCTATGAGCAGTTCTTC.

CDR3 DNA: TGTGCCAGTACGGGACAGGGCGCACGAGTGGGGCCCCAGCATTTT. Translating gives CASTGQGARVGPQHF. This sequence joins TRBV19 and TRBJ1-5; the match to TRBD1 covers 9 bases. J lost 9 bases, V lost 7 bases, and 13 bases had no gene match. Per the germline V gene, CDR1 is LNHDA and CDR2 is SQIVND (reference sequence). The length of the CDR3 is 15 residues.

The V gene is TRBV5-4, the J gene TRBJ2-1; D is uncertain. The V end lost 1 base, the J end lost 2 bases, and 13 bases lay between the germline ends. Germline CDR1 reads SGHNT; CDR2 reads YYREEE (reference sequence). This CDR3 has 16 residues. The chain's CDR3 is CASSLMPGSPYNEQFF. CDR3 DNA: TGTGCCAGCAGCTTGATGCCAGGTTCCCCCTACAATGAGCAGTTCTTC.

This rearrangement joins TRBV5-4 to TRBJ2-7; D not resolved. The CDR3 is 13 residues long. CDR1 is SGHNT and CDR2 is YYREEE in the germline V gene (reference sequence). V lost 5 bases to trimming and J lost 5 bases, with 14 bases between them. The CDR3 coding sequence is TGTGCCAGCAGTTCTGGGTGGGCCAACGAGCAGTACTTC. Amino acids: CASSSGWANEQYF.

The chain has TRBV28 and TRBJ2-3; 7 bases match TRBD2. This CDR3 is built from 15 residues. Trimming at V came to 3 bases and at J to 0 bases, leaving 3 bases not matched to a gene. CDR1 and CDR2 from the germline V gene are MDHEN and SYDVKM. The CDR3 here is CASSFFSGSTDTQYF. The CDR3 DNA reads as TGTGCCAGCAGTTTCTTTAGCGGGAGCACAGATACGCAGTATTTT.

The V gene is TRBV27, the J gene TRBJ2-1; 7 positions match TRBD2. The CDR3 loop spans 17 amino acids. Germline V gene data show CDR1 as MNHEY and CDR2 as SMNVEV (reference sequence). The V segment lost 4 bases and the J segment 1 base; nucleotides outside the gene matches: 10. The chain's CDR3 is CASSSKASRESYNEQFF. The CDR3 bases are TGTGCCAGCAGTTCAAAGGCCTCGCGGGAGTCCTACAATGAGCAGTTCTTC.

CDR3 residues: CASSQHLAGEEQYF. The CDR3, as DNA: TGTGCCAGCAGCCAACATCTAGCGGGGGAAGAGCAGTACTTC. This chain connects TRBV14 to TRBJ2-7; 10 nucleotides line up with TRBD2. The CDR3 totals 14 residues. The germline CDR1 and CDR2 sequences are SGHDN and FVKESK. The trim removed 2 bases at V and 7 bases at J, leaving 5 bases unmatched.